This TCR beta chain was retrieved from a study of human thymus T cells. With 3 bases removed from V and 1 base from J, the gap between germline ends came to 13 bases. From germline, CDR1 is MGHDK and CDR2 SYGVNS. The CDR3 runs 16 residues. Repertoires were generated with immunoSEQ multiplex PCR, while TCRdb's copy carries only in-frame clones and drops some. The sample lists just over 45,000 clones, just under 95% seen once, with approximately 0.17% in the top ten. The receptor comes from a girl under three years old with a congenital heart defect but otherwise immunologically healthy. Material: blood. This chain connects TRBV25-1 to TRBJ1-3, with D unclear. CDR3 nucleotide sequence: TGTGCCAGCAGTGAGAGAGGGCGGCTTTCTGGAAACACCATATATTTT. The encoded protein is CASSERGRLSGNTIYF. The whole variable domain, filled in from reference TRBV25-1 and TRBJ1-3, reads EADIYQTPRYLVIGTGKKITLECSQTMGHDKMYWYQQDPGMELHLIHYSYGVNSTEKGDLSSESTVSRIRTEHFPLTLESARPSHTSQYLCASSERGRLSGNTIYFGEGSWLTVV.